Following are 18 T cell receptor beta chains from one sample sequenced in a study of stem cell transplantation in POMP-related autoinflammatory disease. TCRdb keeps only in-frame clones here, not all; method: immunoSEQ multiplex PCR. Of around 10,000 clones listed, about 88% are singletons. Whole-study results and caveats: Fewer unique TRB V-J gene pairings were identified in patients with PRAID. In patients with PRAID, every analyzed T-cell subset tended to show lower diversity and higher clonality.

No antigens are known for them. Sample: CD8+ T cells from PBMCs, taken before stem cell transplantation. The receptor set was obtained from a human donor with POMP-related autoinflammation and immune dysregulation (PRAID).

This chain links TRBV2 with TRBJ1-6; a weak D match, TRBD1 (5 bases). CDR1 and CDR2 from the germline V gene are SNHLY and FYNNEI. This CDR3 has 15 residues. The ends were cut back, 7 bases at V and 5 bases at J, with 15 bases in the middle. CDR3 amino acids: CASNPRWGDNSPLHF. CDR3 nucleotide sequence: TGTGCCAGCAATCCCCGTTGGGGGGATAATTCACCCCTCCACTTT.

This clone is a singleton in its sample. V gene TRBV27 combines with J gene TRBJ1-2, with D hard to call. Germline V lookup: CDR1 MNHEY, CDR2 SMNVEV (reference sequence). There are 12 residues in the CDR3. Between the trimmed V and J ends, which lost 6 bases and 3 bases, there was a span of 8 bases. CDR3 DNA sequence: TGTGCCAGCAGCGGGAGTCACTATGGCTACACCTTC. Its protein is CASSGSHYGYTF.

This rearrangement joins TRBV19 to TRBJ2-6; no clear D gene. CDR1 and CDR2 (germline): LNHDA, SQIVND (reference sequence). Between the trimmed V and J ends, which lost 2 bases and 1 base, there was a span of 9 bases. The CDR3 contains 16 residues. The CDR3 DNA follows: TGTGCCAGTAGTATACCCGCCATGTCTGGGGCCAACGTCCTGACTTTC. Protein sequence: CASSIPAMSGANVLTF. Filled out from reference TRBV19 and TRBJ2-6, the complete variable domain reads DGGITQSPKYLFRKEGQNVTLSCEQNLNHDAMYWYRQDPGQGLRLIYYSQIVNDFQKGDIAEGYSVSREKKESFPLTVTSAQKNPTAFYLCASSIPAMSGANVLTFGAGSRLTVL.

This chain connects TRBV7-6 to TRBJ1-1; D not certain. The length of the CDR3 is 13 residues. Trimming removed 2 bases at V and 11 bases at J, with 15 bases between. Germline V gene data show CDR1 as SGHVS and CDR2 as FNYEAQ. The CDR3 loop is CASSLSTGEEAFF. In DNA, the CDR3 is TGTGCCAGCAGCTTATCCACGGGAGAGGAGGCTTTCTTT.

V usage is TRBV7-8 and J usage is TRBJ2-2; TRBD1 is a possible D gene (5 bases). The CDR3 consists of 14 residues. Germline values: CDR1 SGHVS, CDR2 FQNEAQ. Trimming pared 7 bases from V and 7 bases from J, leaving 16 bases between. CDR3 coding DNA: TGTGCCAGCACCATAGTCAGGGCAGGCGGGGAGCTGTTTTTT. Translated, it gives CASTIVRAGGELFF.

This clone was detected only once. The rearrangement links TRBV7-9 to TRBJ2-7, with 9 bases lining up with TRBD2. Germline V gene sequence: CDR1 SEHNR, CDR2 FQNEAQ (reference sequence). After removal of 4 bases from V and 0 bases from J, the junction contained 4 bases not matched to a gene. The length of the CDR3 is 15 residues. CDR3 sequence (DNA): TGTGCCAGCAGCTCGATGCGGGAGGGCTCCTACGAGCAGTACTTC. Its translation: CASSSMREGSYEQYF.

This chain connects TRBV11-2 to TRBJ2-3; weak D call: TRBD2 (6 bases). V lost 5 bases to trimming and J lost 5 bases, with 8 bases between them. Germline assignment: CDR1 SGHAT and CDR2 FQNNGV. CDR3 size: 12 residues. The CDR3 nucleotides read TGTGCCAGCAGCCCGGGAGTAGATACGCAGTATTTT. It translates to CASSPGVDTQYF.

The gene calls are TRBV9 and TRBJ2-2; 11 bases agree with TRBD1. V gave up 3 bases and J gave up 3 bases; unmatched junction bases: 1. From germline, CDR1 is SGDLS and CDR2 YYNGEE. The CDR3 is made up of 15 amino acids. The DNA for the CDR3 is TGTGCCAGCAGCGGGACAGGGGGCCACACCGGGGAGCTGTTTTTT. Protein sequence: CASSGTGGHTGELFF. The full variable domain, its missing parts supplied by reference TRBV9 and TRBJ2-2, is DSGVTQTPKHLITATGQRVTLRCSPRSGDLSVYWYQQSLDQGLQFLIQYYNGEERAKGNILERFSAQQFPDLHSELNLSSLELGDSALYFCASSGTGGHTGELFFGEGSRLTVL.

This chain connects TRBV6-1 to TRBJ1-3; TRBD1 is a possible D gene (5 bases). Germline CDR1 reads MNHNS; CDR2 reads SASEGT. Trimming stripped 2 bases from V and 2 bases from J, with 10 bases between. The CDR3 has 15 amino acids. The CDR3, as DNA: TGTGCCAGCAGTGAAACGACAGAGGCTGGAAACACCATATATTTT. Translating gives CASSETTEAGNTIYF.

This chain links TRBV7-2 with TRBJ2-5; D unresolved. Germline assignment: CDR1 SGHTA and CDR2 FQGNSA. The CDR3 sequence is 11 residues long. The V gene lost 5 bases and the J gene lost 1 base, with 2 bases spanning the gap. CDR3 nucleotides: TGTGCCAGCAGCGCCCAAGAGACCCAGTACTTC. Its translation: CASSAQETQYF.

This chain connects TRBV4-1 to TRBJ2-1, with 12 bases that match TRBD2. The CDR3 totals 17 residues. Germline CDR1 is MGHRA and CDR2 is YSYEKL. The ends lost 4 bases at V and 8 bases at J; junction bases unmatched: 12. This chain's CDR3 is CASSPFGASGGAHEQFF. The CDR3 coding sequence is TGCGCCAGCAGCCCCTTCGGGGCTAGCGGGGGGGCCCATGAGCAGTTCTTC.

The chain links TRBV6-1 to TRBJ2-1; TRBD2 matches 11 bases. The CDR3 length is 16 residues. J lost 6 bases, V lost 4 bases, and 8 bases had no gene match. Looked up from germline, CDR1 is MNHNS and CDR2 is SASEGT. The DNA for the CDR3 is TGTGCCAGCAGTGGACACCTAGCGGGAGGAAGCAATGAGCAGTTCTTC. Protein: CASSGHLAGGSNEQFF.

There are a few counts of this clone. V usage is TRBV25-1 and J usage is TRBJ1-6; the D is unclear. Germline CDR1 reads MGHDK; CDR2 reads SYGVNS. V lost 3 bases, J lost 7 bases, and 10 bases lay in between. The CDR3 covers 14 residues. The CDR3 loop is CASSDWLENSPLHF. The CDR3 DNA sequence: TGTGCCAGCAGTGATTGGCTGGAGAATTCACCCCTCCACTTT.

The genes are TRBV11-2 and TRBJ1-2; D gene ambiguous. Germline V CDR1 and CDR2: SGHAT, FQNNGV. Trimming cost V 8 bases and J 6 bases, with 13 bases left between them. The length of the CDR3 is 12 residues. The CDR3 DNA reads TGTGCCAGCGGTGCCTATCTGGATGGCTACACCTTC. It yields the protein CASGAYLDGYTF.

The chain employs TRBV4-1 and TRBJ1-1; 7 bases are shared with TRBD1. CDR3 size: 15 residues. Germline V gene lookup returns CDR1 MGHRA and CDR2 YSYEKL. J gave up 4 bases and V 1 base, and 6 bases lay outside the gene matches. CDR3 DNA: TGCGCCAGCAGCCAAGCGGGACAGTCGGTCACTGAAGCTTTCTTT. Its protein is CASSQAGQSVTEAFF.

The chain combines TRBV19 with TRBJ2-6; possibly TRBD1 for D (6 bases). Germline lookup yields CDR1 LNHDA and CDR2 SQIVND (reference sequence). This CDR3 has 14 residues. Trimming removed 8 bases from V and 3 bases from J, with 11 bases in between. The DNA for the CDR3 is TGTGCCAGTTCACAGGGTTATGGGGCCAACGTCCTGACTTTC. Translation gives CASSQGYGANVLTF.

J is TRBJ1-3 and V is TRBV6-5, with D uncertain. The V gene's germline CDR1 is MNHEY and CDR2 SVGAGI. Trimming shortened V by 6 bases and J by 4 bases, and 7 bases separated the two germline ends. The CDR3 consists of 12 residues. CDR3 coding DNA: TGTGCCAGCAGCCCACAGGGAAACACCATATATTTT. Encoded protein: CASSPQGNTIYF.

V is TRBV7-9 and J is TRBJ1-1; the D gene is possibly TRBD1 (6 bases). Trimming took off 3 bases at V and 5 bases at J, with 16 bases between the two ends. This CDR3 is built from 15 residues. In germline, CDR1 is SEHNR, CDR2 FQNEAQ (reference sequence). CDR3 nucleotide sequence: TGTGCCAGCAGCTTCACAGGGAGTGAAGGAACTGAAGCTTTCTTT. Translating it yields CASSFTGSEGTEAFF.